The next 32 T cell receptor beta chains were all read from a single sample in a study of cytomegalovirus exposure and HLA in healthy donors (dated by TCRdb to the late 2010s). Receptors were amplified or captured by the immunoSEQ multiplex PCR assay. In its TCRdb copy, this immuneACCESS table keeps in-frame sequences only and misses some clones. Where compared with another copy, unresolved V genes explain less than half of these, and the others have no known cause. Here the sample has approximately 200,000 clones; 70% to 90% occur a single time. 2.9% of the sample rests with the top ten. The sequenced sample was PBMCs. The receptors here all came from a woman aged 18-29 years in good health and CMV-seronegative.

V usage is TRBV7-2 and J usage is TRBJ2-3; 7 bases agree with TRBD2. With 4 bases clipped from V and 8 bases from J, the junction kept 15 bases outside the gene matches. CDR3 length equals 16 residues. Germline CDR1 is SGHTA and CDR2 is FQGNSA. The CDR3, as DNA: TGTGCCAGCAGCTCCGGGAGGACATCAGGAGTACCTACGCAGTATTTT. Translating it yields CASSSGRTSGVPTQYF.

The chain is built from TRBV10-3 and TRBJ2-5; 13 bases are a match to TRBD2. With 5 bases clipped from V and 0 bases from J, the junction kept 9 bases outside the gene matches. The CDR3 is 18 residues long. The germline CDR1 and CDR2 sequences are ENHRY and SYGVKD. CDR3 nucleotides: TGTGCCATCAGTCCGGGACTAGCGGGAATCTGGTACCAAGAGACCCAGTACTTC. Protein: CAISPGLAGIWYQETQYF.

The table lists this clone with a count of one. This sequence joins TRBV7-2 and TRBJ2-1, with 12 bases matching TRBD2. Per the germline V gene, CDR1 is SGHTA and CDR2 is FQGNSA. The CDR3 spans 15 residues. V shed 1 base, J shed 7 bases, and the junction held 2 bases outside the gene matches. The CDR3 DNA sequence: TGTGCCAGCAGCTTAGGTACTAGCGGGAGGAATGAGCAGTTCTTC. It codes for CASSLGTSGRNEQFF.

V is TRBV27 and J is TRBJ1-5, with 9 bases aligning to TRBD1. Germline-derived CDR1 and CDR2 are MNHEY and SMNVEV (reference sequence). The J segment lost 2 bases and the V segment lost 5 bases, leaving 1 base of the junction unmatched. The CDR3 extends over 14 amino acids. CDR3 nucleotide sequence: TGTGCCAGCAGTCGGGACAGGGGCAATCAGCCCCAGCATTTT. Translating it yields CASSRDRGNQPQHF.

The chain uses TRBV7-8 and TRBJ2-1; possibly TRBD2 for D (5 bases). This CDR3 region has 15 residues. Germline CDR1 is SGHVS and CDR2 is FQNEAQ. V lost 7 bases and J 2 bases, leaving 15 bases between the germline ends. CDR3 coding DNA: TGTGCCAGCAACTCAGCGGTGGCTGCCTACAATGAGCAGTTCTTC. Amino acids: CASNSAVAAYNEQFF.

CDR3 residues: CASSPTIISGRIYNEQFF. The CDR3 DNA is TGTGCCAGCAGCCCCACTATTATAAGCGGGAGGATTTACAATGAGCAGTTCTTC. The gene calls are TRBV9 and TRBJ2-1; 9 bases fit TRBD2. Trimming removed 4 bases from V and 4 bases from J; junction bases left unmatched: 15. Germline V lookup: CDR1 SGDLS, CDR2 YYNGEE. The CDR3 sequence is 18 residues long.

This clone was counted ten times or more. The chain carries TRBV5-1 and TRBJ2-7; 8 nucleotides match TRBD1. From germline, CDR1 is SGHRS and CDR2 YFSETQ. This CDR3 is 17 amino acids long. The trim removed 3 bases at V and 3 bases at J, leaving 14 bases unmatched. This CDR3 reads CASSSYLRTGYIYEQYF. The CDR3 nucleotides are TGCGCCAGCAGCTCGTATTTAAGGACAGGGTATATCTACGAGCAGTACTTC.

The rearrangement uses TRBV28 and TRBJ2-7; 7 nucleotides align to TRBD1. The V gene end was trimmed by 5 bases and the J gene end by 6 bases; junction bases not matched to a gene: 10. The CDR3 totals 14 residues. Germline loops: CDR1 MDHEN, CDR2 SYDVKM. For the CDR3, the DNA is TGTGCCAGCAGTACGAGGACAGGTGGCGGCGAGCAGTACTTC. Protein product: CASSTRTGGGEQYF.

The V gene is TRBV29-1, the J gene TRBJ2-5, with 9 bases matching TRBD1. The junction had 19 bases not matched to a gene; V was cut back by 6 bases and J by 2 bases. The CDR3 is made up of 18 amino acids. From germline, CDR1 is SQVTM and CDR2 ANQGSEA. The CDR3 spells CSVRYRDRARSGQETQYF. The CDR3 DNA sequence: TGCAGCGTGCGGTACCGGGACAGGGCTCGTAGCGGACAAGAGACCCAGTACTTC.

This chain connects TRBV9 to TRBJ2-1; D is possibly TRBD1 (6 bases). In germline, CDR1 is SGDLS, CDR2 YYNGEE. The CDR3 has 16 residues. Trimming took off 0 bases at V and 6 bases at J, with 16 bases between the two ends. CDR3 sequence reads: CASSVGAGVGSNEQFF. In DNA form, the CDR3 reads TGTGCCAGCAGCGTAGGGGCAGGGGTTGGCAGCAATGAGCAGTTCTTC.

The sample holds one count of this clone. V and J are TRBV9 and TRBJ2-2; 10 positions agree with TRBD2. The V segment lost 3 bases and the J segment 2 bases; nucleotides outside the gene matches: 1. Germline lookup yields CDR1 SGDLS and CDR2 YYNGEE. The CDR3 spans 15 residues. The CDR3 DNA follows: TGTGCCAGCAGCGGGACTAGCGGTAACACCGGGGAGCTGTTTTTT. It specifies CASSGTSGNTGELFF.

This rearrangement joins TRBV5-5 to TRBJ1-1, with D possibly being TRBD1 (5 bases). The CDR3 totals 13 residues. Deletions cut 1 base from V and 3 bases from J, with 7 bases between. Germline values: CDR1 SGHKS, CDR2 YYEKEE (reference sequence). The CDR3 spells CASSLIRDTEAFF. In nucleotides, the CDR3 is TGTGCCAGCAGCTTGATCAGGGACACTGAAGCTTTCTTT. Filled out from reference TRBV5-5 and TRBJ1-1, the complete variable domain reads DAGVTQSPTHLIKTRGQQVTLRCSPISGHKSVSWYQQVLGQGPQFIFQYYEKEERGRGNFPDRFSARQFPNYSSELNVNALLLGDSALYLCASSLIRDTEAFFGQGTRLTVV.

This clone was seen a few times. The J gene is TRBJ2-7, the V gene TRBV5-4, with TRBD2 matching 10 bases. The germline V gene has CDR1 SGHNT and CDR2 YYREEE (reference sequence). There are 15 residues in the CDR3. V trimming: 4 bases; J trimming: 1 base; junction bases outside the gene matches: 5. The CDR3 spells CASSPRTSGSYEQYF. In DNA, the CDR3 is TGTGCCAGCAGCCCCAGGACTAGCGGATCCTACGAGCAGTACTTC.

The CDR3 is CASSFRSGTIYEQYF. As DNA, the CDR3 is TGTGCCAGCAGCTTTCGTAGCGGAACAATCTACGAGCAGTACTTC. This chain links TRBV13 with TRBJ2-7, with D perhaps matching TRBD2 (6 bases). Trimming took off 3 bases at V and 3 bases at J, with 15 bases between the two ends. The germline gives CDR1 PRHDT, CDR2 FYEKMQ (reference sequence). This CDR3 comprises 15 residues.

The V call is TRBV30, the J call TRBJ1-3; 9 nucleotides line up with TRBD1. The CDR3 has 15 amino acids. J lost 2 bases, V lost 2 bases, and 4 bases had no gene match. Germline V gives CDR1 GTSNPN, CDR2 SVGIG (reference sequence). CDR3 sequence (DNA): TGTGCCTGGAGTCCGGGACAGGGTACTGGAAACACCATATATTTT. Translation gives CAWSPGQGTGNTIYF.

The rearrangement uses TRBV28 and TRBJ1-2; no clear D gene. Deletions cut 3 bases from V and 2 bases from J, with 7 bases between. The CDR3 covers 13 residues. Germline V CDR1 and CDR2: MDHEN, SYDVKM. CDR3 sequence reads: CASSLRRNYGYTF. The CDR3 DNA is TGTGCCAGCAGTTTGAGGAGGAACTATGGCTACACCTTC.

This clone has only one observation. The V call is TRBV6-1, the J call TRBJ2-1, with 8 bases matching TRBD2. CDR1 is MNHNS and CDR2 is SASEGT in the germline V gene. The CDR3 loop spans 15 amino acids. Trimming removed 4 bases from V and 6 bases from J; junction bases left unmatched: 8. DNA for the CDR3: TGTGCCAGCAGTGTGGTAGCGGGATCTCCCAATGAGCAGTTCTTC. It is translated as CASSVVAGSPNEQFF.

V gene TRBV28 combines with J gene TRBJ2-5; no clear D gene. V lost 7 bases to trimming and J lost 5 bases, with 17 bases between them. Germline-derived CDR1 and CDR2 are MDHEN and SYDVKM. The CDR3 has 14 residues. The CDR3 here is CASTRQVVTETQYF. CDR3 bases: TGTGCCAGCACCAGACAAGTGGTTACGGAGACCCAGTACTTC.

The V gene is TRBV5-6, the J gene TRBJ2-5; TRBD1 might be the D (5 bases). V lost 2 bases to trimming and J lost 5 bases, with 19 bases between them. The germline V gene encodes CDR1 SGHDT and CDR2 YYEEEE. This CDR3 contains 16 residues. CDR3 sequence reads: CASSFSLGRGVETQYF. For the CDR3, the DNA is TGTGCCAGCAGCTTTTCGTTGGGGCGTGGAGTGGAGACCCAGTACTTC.

The gene calls are TRBV18 and TRBJ2-7; D is unclear. In germline, CDR1 is KGHSH, CDR2 LQKENI. CDR3 length: 16 amino acids. The V end was cut by 1 base, the J end by 2 bases, with 15 bases between. CDR3 sequence: CASSPLVGQVTYEQYF. The CDR3 DNA sequence: TGTGCCAGCTCACCACTCGTTGGGCAGGTCACCTACGAGCAGTACTTC.

The chain uses TRBV9 and TRBJ2-2; TRBD1 agrees at 7 bases. The length of the CDR3 is 17 residues. In germline, CDR1 is SGDLS, CDR2 YYNGEE. Losses at the gene ends were 4 bases for V and 4 bases for J; bases not matched to a gene: 13. In DNA, the CDR3 is TGTGCCAGCAGCACCACCGGGACAGCACGGGGCACCGGGGAGCTGTTTTTT. Amino acids: CASSTTGTARGTGELFF.

The chain joins TRBV7-6 to TRBJ2-7; 11 bases are a match to TRBD2. This CDR3 comprises 17 residues. The ends lost 1 base at V and 5 bases at J; junction bases unmatched: 10. Germline assignment: CDR1 SGHVS and CDR2 FNYEAQ. CDR3 in amino acids: CASSLVGSGRAGNEQYF. The DNA of the CDR3 is TGTGCCAGCAGCTTAGTGGGTAGCGGGAGGGCCGGGAACGAGCAGTACTTC.

This chain connects TRBV10-3 to TRBJ1-5, with a possible D match to TRBD1 (5 bases). The CDR3 is made up of 18 amino acids. The V end lost 7 bases, the J end lost 5 bases, and 27 bases lay between the germline ends. Germline V CDR1 and CDR2: ENHRY, SYGVKD. The CDR3 region has the DNA TGTGCCATCACCGTCTCGGGGACTCTTAGCAATCGGGATCAGCCCCAGCATTTT. Translated: CAITVSGTLSNRDQPQHF.

V gene TRBV5-4 combines with J gene TRBJ1-5; D remains ambiguous. Germline V gene sequence: CDR1 SGHNT, CDR2 YYREEE (reference sequence). The CDR3 is 18 residues long. The ends were cut back, 4 bases at V and 0 bases at J, with 20 bases in the middle. This CDR3 is CASSLDGNGDHSNQPQHF. The CDR3 region has the DNA TGTGCCAGCAGCCTCGACGGGAACGGGGATCATAGCAATCAGCCCCAGCATTTT.

J is TRBJ2-7 and V is TRBV11-2; 7 bases map to TRBD1. Germline lookup yields CDR1 SGHAT and CDR2 FQNNGV. The CDR3 length is 13 residues. V gave up 5 bases and J gave up 4 bases; unmatched junction bases: 5. CDR3 DNA sequence: TGTGCCAGCAGCGTCCGGGACAGATACGAGCAGTACTTC. It translates to CASSVRDRYEQYF.

V is TRBV4-3 and J is TRBJ2-1; D unclear. Germline values: CDR1 LGHNA, CDR2 YSLEER. V lost 5 bases, J lost 5 bases, and 13 bases lay in between. CDR3 length equals 14 residues. The CDR3 DNA reads as TGCGCCAGCAGCACCTTTACCTACGACAATGAGCAGTTCTTC. Protein product: CASSTFTYDNEQFF.

This clone has more than one count but fewer than ten. V is TRBV27 and J is TRBJ2-7; 12 nucleotides agree with TRBD1. CDR3 length: 14 residues. Germline V gene sequence: CDR1 MNHEY, CDR2 SMNVEV (reference sequence). The trim removed 6 bases at V and 3 bases at J, leaving 3 bases unmatched. The CDR3 here is CASRRDRGLYEQYF. For the CDR3, the DNA is TGTGCCAGCAGGCGGGACAGGGGGCTCTACGAGCAGTACTTC.

The V gene is TRBV6-5, the J gene TRBJ1-1; 9 bases fit TRBD1. Germline assignment: CDR1 MNHEY and CDR2 SVGAGI. The trim removed 4 bases at V and 4 bases at J, leaving 7 bases unmatched. The CDR3 is 15 amino acids. The CDR3 DNA is TGTGCCAGCAGTTCCACAGGGGGCGCGAGCACTGAAGCTTTCTTT. Amino acid sequence: CASSSTGGASTEAFF.

This clone appeared a few times. The rearrangement uses TRBV10-3 and TRBJ1-1; D might be TRBD1 (6 bases). Trimming left V 3 bases short and J 0 bases short, with 14 bases between. This CDR3 is 16 amino acids long. Germline V lookup: CDR1 ENHRY, CDR2 SYGVKD. For the CDR3, the DNA is TGTGCCATCAGTGAAGGACAGCCACTCATGAACACTGAAGCTTTCTTT. It specifies CAISEGQPLMNTEAFF.

This clone has a single count. The chain joins TRBV6-5 to TRBJ1-1; tentative D call: TRBD1 (6 bases). V dropped 2 bases and J dropped 8 bases, with 9 bases sitting between them. The CDR3 consists of 12 residues. Germline lookup yields CDR1 MNHEY and CDR2 SVGAGI. The CDR3 is CASSYRGSEAFF. The DNA of the CDR3 is TGTGCCAGCAGTTACAGGGGGTCCGAAGCTTTCTTT.

The gene calls are TRBV4-1 and TRBJ1-3, with D tentatively TRBD1 (6 bases). The V end was cut by 0 bases, the J end by 0 bases, with 24 bases between. Germline CDR1 MGHRA, CDR2 YSYEKL. The CDR3 totals 21 residues. In DNA, the CDR3 is TGCGCCAGCAGCCAAGACCCGCGGGGGGGGCGGAGGTACAGCTCTGGAAACACCATATATTTT. Protein: CASSQDPRGGRRYSSGNTIYF.

The gene calls are TRBV5-4 and TRBJ1-1; 10 nucleotides match TRBD1. The V and J ends lost 4 bases and 5 bases, in that order; junction bases with no gene match: 5. This CDR3 region has 14 residues. The germline CDR1 and CDR2 sequences are SGHNT and YYREEE (reference sequence). CDR3 nucleotide sequence: TGTGCCAGCAGCCCGGGACAGGGGAGGACTGAAGCTTTCTTT. Amino acids: CASSPGQGRTEAFF.